This TCR beta chain emerged from a study of T cells after yellow fever vaccination. Turning to the study itself: In the case of low-cell-number fractions, SMART-Seq v4 Ultra Low Input was used for preparation.

Note on this clonotype: Antigen: not known.

Findings and caveats of the study: A limited proportion of clonotypes was detected within both the CD4 and CD8 compartments.

The CDR3 consists of 15 residues. The V and J ends lost 4 bases and 3 bases respectively, with 15 bases between them. Looked up from germline, CDR1 is SGHTA and CDR2 is FQGNSA. TCRdb reanalysed the 5' RACE reads using MiXCR and keeps one entry per CDR3 protein. The repertoire consists of 450,000 to 650,000 distinct CDR3 sequences, with 13% occurring once and the leading ten covering more than 13%. The sequenced sample was PBMCs, obtained on the day of the yellow fever booster vaccination. The chain combines TRBV7-2 with TRBJ1-1, with D possibly being TRBD1 (5 bases). The sequence came from a man aged 25 to 45 who received the YFV17D yellow fever vaccine. CDR3 sequence reads: CASSSGRGADTEAFF. DNA for the CDR3: TGTGCCAGCAGCTCAGGAAGGGGCGCGGACACTGAAGCTTTCTTT.